This entry lists 13 T cell receptor beta chains sequenced from one sample in a study of blood T cell repertoires in COVID-19. TCRdb's table, derived via immunoSEQ multiplex PCR, lists solely in-frame clones and lacks some. The sample carries 380,000 or so clones, roughly nine tenths recorded once. The sequenced sample consisted of peripheral blood. The receptors come from a man aged 40-50 years with acute or convalescent COVID-19.

The gene calls are TRBV4-1 and TRBJ2-7, with a tentative D call TRBD1 (6 bases). The CDR3 covers 16 residues. V lost 2 bases to trimming and J lost 2 bases, with 16 bases between them. The germline V gene encodes CDR1 MGHRA and CDR2 YSYEKL. The CDR3 sequence is CASSQPLRDMTYEQYF. DNA of the CDR3: TGCGCCAGCAGCCAACCCCTCAGGGACATGACCTACGAGCAGTACTTC.

V gene TRBV30 combines with J gene TRBJ1-2, with 7 bases aligning to TRBD1. This CDR3 has 14 amino acids. J lost 7 bases, V lost 3 bases, and 11 bases had no gene match. Germline V CDR1 and CDR2: GTSNPN, SVGIG (reference sequence). The CDR3 DNA sequence: TGTGCCTGGAGGTCCTTTGACAGGGTGTCTGGCTACACCTTC. Translating it yields CAWRSFDRVSGYTF.

This chain uses TRBV6-7 with TRBJ1-4, with 8 nucleotides matching TRBD1. TRBV6-7 is known as an ORF, though its function is uncertain. This CDR3 is 17 amino acids long. V lost 2 bases and J lost 8; bases outside the gene matches: 13. In DNA form, the CDR3 reads TGTGCCAGCAGTTACCTTGGCAGGGGGCATGGGAAGGAAAAACTGTTTTTT. Protein sequence: CASSYLGRGHGKEKLFF.

V usage is TRBV6-5 and J usage is TRBJ1-2, with TRBD1 as a possible D gene (5 bases). The germline gives CDR1 MNHEY, CDR2 SVGAGI. Trimming took off 8 bases at V and 6 bases at J, with 7 bases between the two ends. This CDR3 has 10 amino acids. DNA for the CDR3: TGTGCCAGCGGGGGGAATGGCTACACCTTC. Protein: CASGGNGYTF.

The chain uses TRBV6-5 and TRBJ1-1; 9 bases are a match to TRBD1. The CDR3 is 13 residues long. Trimming cost V 6 bases and J 9 bases; bases outside gene matches: 8. Germline values: CDR1 MNHEY, CDR2 SVGAGI. The chain's CDR3 is CASSKRDRVKAFF. The CDR3 nucleotides are TGTGCCAGCAGCAAAAGGGACAGGGTGAAAGCTTTCTTT.

The V gene is TRBV18, the J gene TRBJ2-7; no definite D call. CDR3 length: 14 residues. The V end lost 2 bases, the J end lost 3 bases, and 11 bases lay between the germline ends. Germline CDR1 is KGHSH and CDR2 is LQKENI. The CDR3 DNA sequence: TGTGCCAGCTCACCAATTCCCGGAGACTACGAGCAGTACTTC. This encodes CASSPIPGDYEQYF.

This chain joins TRBV27 and TRBJ1-1; a possible D gene is TRBD1 (5 bases). Germline V gene data show CDR1 as MNHEY and CDR2 as SMNVEV (reference sequence). The CDR3 has 15 residues. The ends were cut back, 5 bases at V and 0 bases at J, with 13 bases in the middle. CDR3 residues: CASSPGGGLNTEAFF. The CDR3 coding sequence is TGTGCCAGCAGTCCCGGTGGGGGGTTGAACACTGAAGCTTTCTTT.

J is TRBJ2-3 and V is TRBV10-3, with 8 bases identical to TRBD2. CDR3 length: 17 residues. Trimming took 0 bases from V and 1 from J; bases not matched to a gene: 6. The germline V gene has CDR1 ENHRY and CDR2 SYGVKD. Here the CDR3 reads CAISESGRGGRTDTQYF. CDR3 nucleotides: TGTGCCATCAGTGAGTCCGGCCGGGGGGGGCGCACAGATACGCAGTATTTT.

The rearrangement joins TRBV27 to TRBJ1-5, with D possibly matching TRBD1 (5 bases). V was pared by 5 bases and J by 0 bases, with 20 bases between. CDR3 size: 18 residues. Germline CDR1 is MNHEY and CDR2 is SMNVEV (reference sequence). The CDR3 coding sequence is TGTGCCAGCAGTCCCTTTGGGACGGGGGTTACTAGCAATCAGCCCCAGCATTTT. Protein product: CASSPFGTGVTSNQPQHF.

Of note for this clone: The identical CDR3 is also encoded by other nucleotide sequences in the sample. The chain links TRBV12-3 or TRBV12-4 to TRBJ1-2, with a possible D match to TRBD1 (5 bases). V was cut by 6 bases and J by 5 bases, with 13 bases left in between. The CDR3 has 13 amino acids. CDR3 region: CASSPDRLYGYTF. CDR3 DNA: TGTGCCAGCAGCCCCGACAGACTGTATGGCTACACCTTC.

This sequence joins TRBV30 and TRBJ2-3, with TRBD1 identical over 7 bases. The length of the CDR3 is 13 residues. Germline trimming cut 4 bases from V and 4 bases from J; bases unmatched to any gene: 5. CDR1 GTSNPN and CDR2 SVGIG come from the germline V gene (reference sequence). The chain's CDR3 is CAWMEGGADTQYF. The CDR3 bases are TGTGCCTGGATGGAAGGGGGCGCAGATACGCAGTATTTT.

The chain links TRBV7-3 to TRBJ2-3, with 9 positions matching TRBD2. With V trimmed by 1 base and J by 4 bases, 15 bases remained unmatched. The CDR3 length is 19 residues. The germline V gene has CDR1 SGHTA and CDR2 FQGTGA. The DNA of the CDR3 is TGTGCCAGCAGCTTAAAATACCCCGGGCGGGGGGGCCTACCAGATACGCAGTATTTT. Translated: CASSLKYPGRGGLPDTQYF.

The V gene is TRBV5-1, the J gene TRBJ2-7, with TRBD1 matching over 10 bases. CDR3 length: 19 residues. Germline CDR1 is SGHRS and CDR2 is YFSETQ. Trimming removed 4 bases from V and 2 bases from J; junction bases left unmatched: 18. This CDR3 reads CASSPRTGGGLAVTYEQYF. CDR3 DNA sequence: TGCGCCAGCAGCCCCCGGACAGGGGGAGGGCTAGCGGTGACCTACGAGCAGTACTTC.